The 13 T cell receptor beta chains reported below all come from one sample, sequenced in a study of blood T cell repertoires in COVID-19. TCRdb's copy holds only in-frame clones and misses some; the assay was immunoSEQ multiplex PCR. Among under 300,000 clones listed, approximately 90% were seen once. The sample consisted of PBMCs or T cells enriched from blood (not recorded which). The source is a woman in her twenties or thirties with acute COVID-19.

The chain couples TRBV18 to TRBJ2-1; 10 nucleotides match TRBD1. The germline CDR1 and CDR2 sequences are KGHSH and LQKENI. The CDR3 covers 16 residues. The ends lost 4 bases at V and 8 bases at J; junction bases unmatched: 11. CDR3 in amino acids: CASSLAGTGALHEQFF. The CDR3 coding sequence is TGTGCCAGCTCACTGGCCGGGACAGGGGCCCTCCATGAGCAGTTCTTC.

The chain links TRBV11-2 to TRBJ2-1, with TRBD2 matching 7 bases. CDR1 SGHAT and CDR2 FQNNGV come from the germline V gene. The CDR3 has 15 residues. V was clipped by 5 bases and J by 0 bases; unmatched bases: 4. The CDR3 is CASSQGGSSYNEQFF. The CDR3 DNA is TGTGCCAGCAGCCAAGGCGGGAGCTCCTACAATGAGCAGTTCTTC.

Ten or more counts support this clone. The chain combines TRBV19 with TRBJ2-1; 7 bases are a match to TRBD2. CDR1 LNHDA and CDR2 SQIVND come from the germline V gene (reference sequence). V shed 3 bases and J 7 bases; nucleotides not matched to a gene: 9. This CDR3 spans 15 amino acids. The CDR3 bases are TGTGCCAGTAGTATCGCCGGGACTACCATGAATGAGCAGTTCTTC. Amino acid sequence: CASSIAGTTMNEQFF.

This chain uses TRBV19 with TRBJ1-1, with D possibly being TRBD1 (5 bases). Trimming stripped 0 bases from V and 1 base from J, with 9 bases between. The germline V gene encodes CDR1 LNHDA and CDR2 SQIVND (reference sequence). This CDR3 comprises 15 residues. The CDR3 region has the DNA TGTGCCAGTAGTATAGAGGCGACAGCGAACACTGAAGCTTTCTTT. Translation gives CASSIEATANTEAFF.

This chain links TRBV7-8 with TRBJ2-1, with 14 positions matching TRBD2. J gave up 8 bases and V 3 bases, and 12 bases lay outside the gene matches. The CDR3 spans 18 residues. Per germline, CDR1 SGHVS and CDR2 FQNEAQ. The CDR3 loop reads CASSLETSGGALYDEQFF. The CDR3 DNA is TGTGCCAGCAGCTTGGAGACTAGCGGGGGGGCGCTTTACGATGAGCAGTTCTTC.

This clone was recorded only once. The gene calls are TRBV5-8 and TRBJ2-1; 9 bases fit TRBD2. The V segment lost 4 bases and the J segment 3 bases; nucleotides outside the gene matches: 8. The CDR3 sequence is 16 residues long. The V gene's germline CDR1 is SGHTS and CDR2 YDEGEE. This CDR3 is CASSRIAGVNYNEQFF. CDR3 in DNA: TGTGCCAGCAGCCGAATAGCGGGAGTGAACTACAATGAGCAGTTCTTC.

The chain employs TRBV13 and TRBJ1-2; 7 bases line up with TRBD1. Germline CDR1 and CDR2: PRHDT and FYEKMQ (reference sequence). CDR3 length: 14 residues. V was clipped by 8 bases and J by 8 bases; unmatched bases: 14. In DNA, the CDR3 is TGTGCCAGCTCGGGGGAGACAGGGTTCTCAGGCTACACCTTC. Protein product: CASSGETGFSGYTF.

V usage is TRBV4-3 and J usage is TRBJ2-1; 8 bases are shared with TRBD1. The J segment lost 2 bases and the V segment lost 3 bases, leaving 6 bases of the junction unmatched. This CDR3 region has 16 residues. The germline gives CDR1 LGHNA, CDR2 YSLEER. CDR3 DNA sequence: TGCGCCAGCAGCCAGCAGGGGGCAGCCCCCTACAATGAGCAGTTCTTC. Protein: CASSQQGAAPYNEQFF.

V and J are TRBV19 and TRBJ2-1; the match to TRBD2 covers 16 bases. Germline CDR1 is LNHDA and CDR2 is SQIVND (reference sequence). Losses at the gene ends were 3 bases for V and 10 bases for J; bases not matched to a gene: 6. The CDR3 consists of 16 residues. In nucleotides, the CDR3 is TGTGCCAGTAGTATGGGACTAGCGGGAGGGCAAGAGGAGCAGTTCTTC. This encodes CASSMGLAGGQEEQFF.

This clone was counted between two and nine times. V gene TRBV28 combines with J gene TRBJ2-3; a weak D match, TRBD2 (5 bases). The CDR3 totals 12 residues. CDR1 and CDR2 from the germline V gene are MDHEN and SYDVKM. V was cut by 5 bases and J by 5 bases, with 8 bases left in between. Here the CDR3 DNA reads TGTGCCAGCAGTCATCGGGGAGATACGCAGTATTTT. Protein sequence: CASSHRGDTQYF.

This chain links TRBV28 with TRBJ2-7; D remains unclear. The CDR3 length is 13 residues. Germline V gene sequence: CDR1 MDHEN, CDR2 SYDVKM. Trimming stripped 3 bases from V and 4 bases from J, with 10 bases between. The CDR3 bases are TGTGCCAGCAGTTTTGATGTGAGATACGAGCAGTACTTC. Amino acids: CASSFDVRYEQYF.

This chain joins TRBV3-1 (or the pseudogene TRBV3-2) and TRBJ2-7, with 8 bases identical to TRBD2. This CDR3 contains 15 residues. CDR1 and CDR2 (germline): LGHDT, YNNKEL (reference sequence). The ends lost 4 bases at V and 0 bases at J; junction bases unmatched: 5. CDR3 region: CASSRGAGGSYEQYF. CDR3 coding DNA: TGTGCCAGCAGCCGAGGGGCGGGGGGCTCCTACGAGCAGTACTTC.

This clone showed up just once. V is TRBV6-5 and J is TRBJ2-2, with D uncertain. The V end was cut by 0 bases, the J end by 4 bases, with 12 bases between. The CDR3 is 16 amino acids. Germline V lookup: CDR1 MNHEY, CDR2 SVGAGI. CDR3 residues: CASSYSPPETTGELFF. For the CDR3, the DNA is TGTGCCAGCAGTTACTCGCCCCCGGAGACCACCGGGGAGCTGTTTTTT.